The 10 T cell receptor beta chains below come from one sample, sequenced in a study of beta chain features in type 1 diabetes. Expressed TCRB transcripts were sequenced because the isolated RNA had all been reverse transcribed beforehand. TCRdb's table, derived via immunoSEQ multiplex PCR, lists solely in-frame clones and lacks some. The sample has 310,000 or so clones; approximately 9.7% are singletons. Study-wide findings and caveats: Type 1 diabetes patients had TCRB CDR3s that were shorter (moderately but significantly so) in all four CD4+ subsets.

For these TCRs, the target antigens are not known. Input material: central memory CD4+ T cells from blood. These TCRs come from a man between 25 and 39 years old with type 1 diabetes.

The table lists this clone with a few counts. The chain joins TRBV7-2 to TRBJ2-3; TRBD2 is a possible D gene (5 bases). Germline CDR1 is SGHTA and CDR2 is FQGNSA. Between the trimmed V and J ends, which lost 2 bases and 0 bases, there was a span of 9 bases. The CDR3 length is 15 residues. CDR3 sequence: CASSLSGTSTDTQYF. CDR3 bases: TGTGCCAGCAGCTTAAGCGGAACTAGCACAGATACGCAGTATTTT.

The chain carries TRBV2 and TRBJ2-7, with D tentatively TRBD1 (6 bases). The CDR3 is 15 residues long. Germline CDR1 and CDR2: SNHLY and FYNNEI. The V and J ends lost 1 base and 3 bases respectively, with 13 bases between them. CDR3 bases: TGTGCCAGCAGTGAAGTCGGCAGGGGCTTCTACGAGCAGTACTTC. This sequence encodes CASSEVGRGFYEQYF. Drawing the rest from reference TRBV2 and TRBJ2-7, the complete variable domain is EPEVTQTPSHQVTQMGQEVILRCVPISNHLYFYWYRQILGQKVEFLVSFYNNEISEKSEIFDDQFSVERPDGSNFTLKIRSTKLEDSAMYFCASSEVGRGFYEQYFGPGTRLTVT.

The chain joins TRBV5-1 to TRBJ2-3; 9 nucleotides match TRBD2. CDR3 length: 16 residues. Germline loops: CDR1 SGHRS, CDR2 YFSETQ. The junction had 11 bases not matched to a gene; V was cut back by 4 bases and J by 5 bases. The CDR3 DNA follows: TGCGCCAGCAGCCGGGACCTAGCGGGGTCCGGAGATACGCAGTATTTT. This codes for CASSRDLAGSGDTQYF.

A few counts support this clone. The chain uses TRBV9 and TRBJ1-2, with D maybe TRBD1 (5 bases). Germline lookup yields CDR1 SGDLS and CDR2 YYNGEE. V was pared by 7 bases and J by 6 bases, with 19 bases between. There are 14 residues in the CDR3. CDR3 in amino acids: CASSGGAGYDGYTF. The CDR3, as DNA: TGTGCCAGCTCGGGCGGGGCGGGATATGATGGCTACACCTTC.

The chain couples TRBV5-4 to TRBJ2-3; 11 positions match TRBD1. This CDR3 contains 16 residues. Trimming cost V 4 bases and J 4 bases; bases outside gene matches: 8. Germline V CDR1 and CDR2: SGHNT, YYREEE (reference sequence). This CDR3 reads CASSPGTGGFPDTQYF. The CDR3 DNA follows: TGTGCCAGCAGCCCGGGGACAGGGGGATTCCCAGATACGCAGTATTTT.

V is TRBV25-1 and J is TRBJ2-6; D uncertain. Trimming stripped 7 bases from V and 0 bases from J, with 10 bases between. The CDR3 is 15 residues long. Germline V gene lookup returns CDR1 MGHDK and CDR2 SYGVNS. CDR3 region: CASTSKYSGANVLTF. CDR3 in DNA: TGTGCCAGCACGTCGAAGTACTCTGGGGCCAACGTCCTGACTTTC.

This clone was counted only a few times. The chain has TRBV4-3 and TRBJ2-2, with D perhaps TRBD1 (5 bases). Trimming left V 4 bases short and J 5 bases short, with 11 bases between. Per the germline V gene, CDR1 is LGHNA and CDR2 is YSLEER. CDR3 length: 14 amino acids. The CDR3 loop reads CASSLYSGTGELFF. CDR3 nucleotide sequence: TGCGCCAGCAGCCTCTACTCAGGGACCGGGGAGCTGTTTTTT.

A word on this clone: This specimen includes other DNA sequences encoding the same CDR3. The chain links TRBV7-2 to TRBJ2-7; D is perhaps TRBD1 (5 bases). The CDR3 is made up of 15 amino acids. Trimming removed 2 bases at V and 1 base at J, with 12 bases between. From germline, CDR1 is SGHTA and CDR2 FQGNSA. As DNA, the CDR3 is TGTGCCAGCAGCTTACAGGGTGCGATATCCTACGAGCAGTACTTC. Translation gives CASSLQGAISYEQYF. Supplemented by reference TRBV7-2 and TRBJ2-7, the full variable domain reads GAGVSQSPSNKVTEKGKDVELRCDPISGHTALYWYRQSLGQGLEFLIYFQGNSAPDKSGLPSDRFSAERTGGSVSTLTIQRTQQEDSAVYLCASSLQGAISYEQYFGPGTRLTVT.

The rearrangement links TRBV10-3 to TRBJ2-4; perhaps TRBD1 as D (5 bases). Germline V lookup: CDR1 ENHRY, CDR2 SYGVKD. The CDR3 covers 13 residues. With 3 bases removed from V and 9 bases from J, the gap between germline ends came to 12 bases. CDR3 nucleotides: TGTGCCATCAGTGAAGTAAGGGGTGTCATTCAGTACTTC. It is translated as CAISEVRGVIQYF.

This clone was counted a few times. The chain recombines TRBV5-4 with TRBJ2-2, with D perhaps being TRBD1 or TRBD2 (5 bases each). The CDR3 is 16 residues long. The germline V and J ends were trimmed by 1 base and 4 bases, with 14 bases remaining between them. Germline CDR1 reads SGHNT; CDR2 reads YYREEE (reference sequence). CDR3: CASSLSAGRATGELFF. The CDR3 DNA reads TGTGCCAGCAGCTTGTCGGCAGGGAGAGCCACCGGGGAGCTGTTTTTT.